Sequencing of this T cell receptor (beta chain) was carried out in a study of blood T cell repertoires in COVID-19. Study as a whole: Specimens from acute and convalescent COVID-19 originated in the United States, Italy and Spain.

CDR3 length: 12 amino acids. Per germline, CDR1 SNHLY and CDR2 FYNNEI. V lost 4 bases to trimming and J lost 6 bases, with 7 bases between them. Per the study methods: It was from reference gene primer amplification that nucleated cell counts were estimated. Assay used: immunoSEQ multiplex PCR; TCRdb lists only in-frame clones, some missing. V, J and clone size reflect that table, while D and trimming were determined from the DNA. The sample contains roughly 110,000 clones, 75% to 85% of which appear only once. Enrolment of Seattle patients took place during active infection, and they were followed longitudinally.

This rearrangement joins TRBV2 to TRBJ1-5; D ambiguous. This sequence was found in an older man with COVID-19, enrolled during active disease. Sequenced sample: peripheral blood. The CDR3 here is CASSVAGQPQHF. CDR3 nucleotide sequence: TGTGCCAGCAGTGTGGCTGGTCAGCCCCAGCATTTT. Looking up the rest from reference TRBV2 and TRBJ1-5 gives the full variable domain: EPEVTQTPSHQVTQMGQEVILRCVPISNHLYFYWYRQILGQKVEFLVSFYNNEISEKSEIFDDQFSVERPDGSNFTLKIRSTKLEDSAMYFCASSVAGQPQHFGDGTRLSIL.